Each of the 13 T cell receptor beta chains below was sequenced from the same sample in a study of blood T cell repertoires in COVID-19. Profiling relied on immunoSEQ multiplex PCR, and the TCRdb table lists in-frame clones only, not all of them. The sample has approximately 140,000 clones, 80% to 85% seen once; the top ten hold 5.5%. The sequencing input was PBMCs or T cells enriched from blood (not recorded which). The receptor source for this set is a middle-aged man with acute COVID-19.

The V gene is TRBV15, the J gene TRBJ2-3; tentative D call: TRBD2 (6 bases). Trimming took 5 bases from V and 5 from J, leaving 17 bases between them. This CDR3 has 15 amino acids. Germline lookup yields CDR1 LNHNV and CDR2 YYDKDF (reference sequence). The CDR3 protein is CATSSHGGGLDTQYF. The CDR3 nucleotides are TGTGCCACCAGCTCACACGGAGGAGGGTTAGATACGCAGTATTTT.

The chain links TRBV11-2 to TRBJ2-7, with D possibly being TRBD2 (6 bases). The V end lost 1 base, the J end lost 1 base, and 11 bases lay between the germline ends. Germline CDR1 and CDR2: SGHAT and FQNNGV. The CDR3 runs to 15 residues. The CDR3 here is CASSLVRGPSYEQYF. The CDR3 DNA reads TGTGCCAGCAGCTTAGTGCGGGGCCCTTCCTACGAGCAGTACTTC.

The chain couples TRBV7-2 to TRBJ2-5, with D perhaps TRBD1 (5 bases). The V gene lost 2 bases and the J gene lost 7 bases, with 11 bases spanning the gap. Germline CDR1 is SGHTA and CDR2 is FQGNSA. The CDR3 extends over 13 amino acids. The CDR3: CASSLSGLGTQYF. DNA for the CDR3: TGTGCCAGCAGCTTATCAGGGCTAGGGACCCAGTACTTC.

CDR3 DNA sequence: TGTGCCAGCAGCCTCAATATCCGGGGGGCCTACGAGCAGTACTTC. Amino acid sequence: CASSLNIRGAYEQYF. The rearrangement links TRBV14 to TRBJ2-7; 7 bases fit TRBD2. Germline V gene lookup returns CDR1 SGHDN and CDR2 FVKESK. This CDR3 is built from 15 residues. Trimming at V came to 4 bases and at J to 2 bases, leaving 8 bases not matched to a gene.

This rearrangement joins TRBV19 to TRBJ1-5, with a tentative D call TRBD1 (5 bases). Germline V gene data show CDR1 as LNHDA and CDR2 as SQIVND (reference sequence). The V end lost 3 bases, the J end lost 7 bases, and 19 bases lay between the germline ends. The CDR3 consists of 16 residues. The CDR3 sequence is CASSIARSGAGQPQHF. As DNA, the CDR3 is TGTGCCAGTAGTATTGCCCGTTCCGGGGCGGGACAGCCCCAGCATTTT.

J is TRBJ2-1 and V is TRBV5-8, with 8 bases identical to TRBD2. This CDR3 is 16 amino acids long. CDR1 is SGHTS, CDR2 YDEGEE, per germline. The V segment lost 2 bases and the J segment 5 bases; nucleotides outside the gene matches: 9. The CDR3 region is CASSFVSSGGNNEQFF. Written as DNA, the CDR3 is TGTGCCAGCAGCTTTGTATCAAGCGGGGGCAACAATGAGCAGTTCTTC. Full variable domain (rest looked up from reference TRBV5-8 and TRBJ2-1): EAGVTQSPTHLIKTRGQQATLRCSPISGHTSVYWYQQALGLGLQFLLWYDEGEERNRGNFPPRFSGRQFPNYSSELNVNALELEDSALYLCASSFVSSGGNNEQFFGPGTRLTVL.

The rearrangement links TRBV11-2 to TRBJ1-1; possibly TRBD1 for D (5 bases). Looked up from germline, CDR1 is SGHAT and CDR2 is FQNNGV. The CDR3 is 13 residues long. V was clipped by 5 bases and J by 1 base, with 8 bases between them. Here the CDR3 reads CASSQDKNTEAFF. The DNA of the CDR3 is TGTGCCAGCAGCCAGGACAAGAACACTGAAGCTTTCTTT.

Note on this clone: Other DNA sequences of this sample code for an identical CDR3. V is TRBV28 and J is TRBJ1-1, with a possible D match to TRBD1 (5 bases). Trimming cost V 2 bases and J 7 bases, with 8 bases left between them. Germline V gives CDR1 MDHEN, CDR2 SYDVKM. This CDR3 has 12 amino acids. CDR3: CASSLGRGEAFF. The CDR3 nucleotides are TGTGCCAGCAGTTTAGGAAGGGGTGAAGCTTTCTTT.

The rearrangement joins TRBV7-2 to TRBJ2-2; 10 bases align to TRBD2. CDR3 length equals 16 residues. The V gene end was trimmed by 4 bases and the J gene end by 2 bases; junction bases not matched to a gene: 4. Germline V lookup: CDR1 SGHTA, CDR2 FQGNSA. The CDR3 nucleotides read TGTGCCAGCAGCTCCCTAGCGGGGGTTAACACCGGGGAGCTGTTTTTT. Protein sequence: CASSSLAGVNTGELFF. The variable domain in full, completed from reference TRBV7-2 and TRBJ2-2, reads GAGVSQSPSNKVTEKGKDVELRCDPISGHTALYWYRQSLGQGLEFLIYFQGNSAPDKSGLPSDRFSAERTGGSVSTLTIQRTQQEDSAVYLCASSSLAGVNTGELFFGEGSRLTVL.

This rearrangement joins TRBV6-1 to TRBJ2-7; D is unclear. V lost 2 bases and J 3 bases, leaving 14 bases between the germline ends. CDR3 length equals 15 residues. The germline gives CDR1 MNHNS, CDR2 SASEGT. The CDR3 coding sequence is TGTGCCAGCAGTGAACGGCAGGTGGGTTTCTACGAGCAGTACTTC. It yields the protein CASSERQVGFYEQYF.

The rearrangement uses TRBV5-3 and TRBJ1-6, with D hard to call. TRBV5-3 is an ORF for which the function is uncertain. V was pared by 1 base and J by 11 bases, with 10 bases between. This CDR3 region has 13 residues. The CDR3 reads CARSLPGKAPLHF. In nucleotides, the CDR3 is TGTGCCAGAAGCTTGCCAGGTAAGGCACCCCTCCACTTT.

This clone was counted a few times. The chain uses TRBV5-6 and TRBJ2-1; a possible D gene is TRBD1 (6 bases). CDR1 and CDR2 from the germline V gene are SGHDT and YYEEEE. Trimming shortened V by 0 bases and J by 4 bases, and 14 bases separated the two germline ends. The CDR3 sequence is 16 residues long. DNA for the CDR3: TGTGCCAGCAGCTTGGATCTGGACAGCCGTTACAATGAGCAGTTCTTC. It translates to CASSLDLDSRYNEQFF.

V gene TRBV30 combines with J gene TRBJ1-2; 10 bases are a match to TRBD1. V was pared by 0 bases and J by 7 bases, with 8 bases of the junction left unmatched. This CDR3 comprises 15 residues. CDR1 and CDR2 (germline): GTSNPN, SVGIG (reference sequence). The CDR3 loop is CAWSVSLGQGGGYTF. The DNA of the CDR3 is TGTGCCTGGAGTGTATCGCTAGGACAGGGGGGTGGCTACACCTTC.